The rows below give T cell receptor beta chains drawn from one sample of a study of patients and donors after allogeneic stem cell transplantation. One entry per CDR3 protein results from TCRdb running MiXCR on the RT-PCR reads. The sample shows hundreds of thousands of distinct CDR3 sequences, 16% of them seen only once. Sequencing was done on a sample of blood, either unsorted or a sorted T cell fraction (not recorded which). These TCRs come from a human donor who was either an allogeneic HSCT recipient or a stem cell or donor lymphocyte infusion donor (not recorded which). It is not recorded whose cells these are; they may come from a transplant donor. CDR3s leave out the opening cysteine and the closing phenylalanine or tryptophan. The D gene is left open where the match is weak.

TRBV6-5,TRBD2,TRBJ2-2,ASSYAGGGLTGELF
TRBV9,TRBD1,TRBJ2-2,ASSVAGDSTGELF
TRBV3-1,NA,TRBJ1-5,ASSQGPPWGNQPQH
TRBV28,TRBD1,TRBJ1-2,ASSLQGASGYT
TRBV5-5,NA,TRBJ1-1,ASHFPGQPNTEAF
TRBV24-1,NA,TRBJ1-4,ATSDLRKLF
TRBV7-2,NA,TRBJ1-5,ASSFRGQGQH
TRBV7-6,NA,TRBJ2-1,ASSSSGLSSYNEQF
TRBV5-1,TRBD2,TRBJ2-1,ASRERGSSYNEQF
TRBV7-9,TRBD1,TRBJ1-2,ASSFLGQGDGYT
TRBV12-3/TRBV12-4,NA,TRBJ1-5,ASSLQGENQPQH
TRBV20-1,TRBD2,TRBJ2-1,SARSPGLAPNEQF
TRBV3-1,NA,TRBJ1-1,ASSRSPDGGAF
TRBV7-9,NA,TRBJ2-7,ASSSIPFYEQY